In this sample, the clone carrying this T cell receptor (beta chain) turned up a few times. These data belong to a study of cytomegalovirus exposure and HLA in healthy donors. The PCR contained 60 Vbeta and 13 Jbeta primers. The protocol was immunoSEQ multiplex PCR, while the TCRdb copy is restricted to in-frame clones and leaves out a portion. The table has 200,000 to 250,000 clones, about three quarters seen once. Losses at the gene ends were 6 bases for V and 4 bases for J; bases not matched to a gene: 6. The length of the CDR3 is 15 residues. The V gene's germline CDR1 is MNHEY and CDR2 SMNVEV (reference sequence).

The rearrangement joins TRBV27 to TRBJ2-2; TRBD2 matches at 9 bases. The TCR originated in a man between 18 and 29 years old in good health and CMV-seronegative. What was sequenced was PBMCs. CDR3 sequence: CASRIAGASTGELFF. CDR3 nucleotide sequence: TGTGCCAGCAGAATAGCGGGGGCCTCCACCGGGGAGCTGTTTTTT.